This TCR beta chain came from a study of blood T cell repertoires in COVID-19. TCRdb keeps only in-frame clones here, not all; method: immunoSEQ multiplex PCR. The table lists approximately 200,000 clones, around four fifths of them singletons. This CDR3 region has 12 residues. CDR1 and CDR2 (germline): SGHDN, FVKESK. The V gene lost 4 bases and the J gene lost 10 bases, with 13 bases spanning the gap. The clonotype originates from a human donor with acute or convalescent COVID-19. The donor label of this sample is uncertain. Sequenced: peripheral blood. The chain combines TRBV14 with TRBJ1-1; D is unresolved. The DNA of the CDR3 is TGTGCCAGCAGCCCAAACCTTGCGGGAGCTTTCTTT. Protein product: CASSPNLAGAFF.